The clone carrying this TCR beta chain showed up many times. TRAV and TRBV primers primed cDNA for both TCRalpha and TCRbeta. Using a constant-region primer together with a V-primer adapter, TCRs were subjected to around 20 PCR cycles of amplification. TCRdb redid the calling of the reads with MiXCR, one entry per CDR3 protein. In the table there are tens of thousands of distinct CDR3 sequences, less than 40% of which are singletons. Time point: before trial treatment. This entry comes from a study of low-dose radiotherapy and immunotherapy resistance in tumors. Per the germline V gene, CDR1 is SGHDN and CDR2 is FVKESK. V was trimmed by 4 bases and J by 3 bases, leaving 19 bases between them. This CDR3 is built from 16 residues.

The chain employs TRBV14 and TRBJ2-7, with D perhaps TRBD2 (6 bases). The TCR comes from a female donor with ovarian cancer. Specimen: PBMCs, collected before treatment. CDR3 nucleotides: TGTGCCAGCAGCCGACCTGACGGTCGGGGGATCTACGAGCAGTACTTC. Protein sequence: CASSRPDGRGIYEQYF.